This T cell receptor (beta chain) was found in a study of CD8 T cells in ankylosing spondylitis (dated by TCRdb to about 2017). Looking at the study overall: To find TCR variants linked to disease, the study profiled T cell receptor beta repertoires in ankylosing spondylitis patients and healthy donors. The full study cohort was made up of 25 to 30 ankylosing spondylitis patients and roughly 100 healthy donors. Peripheral blood was sampled, and synovial fluid was also collected from ankylosing spondylitis patients.

This clonotype was observed many times. Its antigen has not been determined. Within one base of it there is no much larger clone, and no base qualities were kept. Overall study outcomes, separate from this receptor: In peripheral blood, the disease-linked clones were found at relatively low frequencies and had a CD8+ phenotype. According to the report, matched synovial fluid samples from ankylosing spondylitis patients were significantly enriched for the disease-linked clones. A TCR beta motif made up of several highly homologous amino acid variants appeared to be characteristic of blood from ankylosing spondylitis patients. Some motif variants had previously been reported in the synovial fluid and blood of reactive arthritis patients, which suggests shared mechanisms of disease initiation.

The CDR3 contains 15 residues, cysteine and phenylalanine counted. The entry retains the CDR3 DNA only, 45 bases that are in frame from base 1. For CDR1 and CDR2, the germline V gene lists ENHRY and SYGVKD. V loses 10 bases, J loses 1 base, and the germline ends lie 19 bases apart. Data came from an Illumina HiSeq 2500. Quantitative 5'-RACE with molecular barcodes was the method used to prepare the TCR beta libraries. As for how the authors treated the data: To identify disease-linked TCR variants, a new computational method was used, one built on a probabilistic model of VDJ rearrangement. Using fastp at Q25 and MiXCR, TCRdb reprocessed the public reads and kept productive beta chains. CDR3 protein sequences are deduplicated, and each keeps its most common genes and DNA. TCRdb's processing, not the study's, gives the V and J calls here. Here the sample has over 100,000 distinct CDR3 sequences; over 10% occur a single time. The ten largest make up 4.1% of the sample.

The chain employs TRBV10-3 and TRBJ1-1; the D region possibly corresponds to TRBD1 (6 bases align). Sequencing used blood, either unsorted or a sorted T cell fraction (not recorded which). This sequence was found in a female donor with ankylosing spondylitis or in good health (not recorded which). The CDR3 here reads CATRGKDSANTEAFF. The nucleotide sequence reads as follows: TGTGCCACTCGGGGCAAGGACAGTGCGAACACTGAAGCTTTCTTT.